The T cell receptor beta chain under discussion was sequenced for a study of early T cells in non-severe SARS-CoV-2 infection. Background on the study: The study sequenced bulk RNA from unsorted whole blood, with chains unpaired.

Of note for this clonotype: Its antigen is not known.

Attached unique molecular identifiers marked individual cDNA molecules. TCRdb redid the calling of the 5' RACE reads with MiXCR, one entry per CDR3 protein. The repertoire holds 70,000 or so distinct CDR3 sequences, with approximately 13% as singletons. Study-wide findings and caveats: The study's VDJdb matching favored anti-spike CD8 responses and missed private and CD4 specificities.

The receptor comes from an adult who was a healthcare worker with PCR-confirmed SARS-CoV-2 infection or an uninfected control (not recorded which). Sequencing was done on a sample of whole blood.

The CDR3 is CASSPHKSSYEQYF. The CDR3 nucleotides are TGTGCCAGCAGCCCCCACAAGAGCTCCTACGAGCAGTACTTC. The chain employs TRBV11-2 and TRBJ2-7; D remains ambiguous. The CDR3 sequence is 14 residues long. Trimming pared 5 bases from V and 0 bases from J, leaving 11 bases between. Per the germline V gene, CDR1 is SGHAT and CDR2 is FQNNGV.